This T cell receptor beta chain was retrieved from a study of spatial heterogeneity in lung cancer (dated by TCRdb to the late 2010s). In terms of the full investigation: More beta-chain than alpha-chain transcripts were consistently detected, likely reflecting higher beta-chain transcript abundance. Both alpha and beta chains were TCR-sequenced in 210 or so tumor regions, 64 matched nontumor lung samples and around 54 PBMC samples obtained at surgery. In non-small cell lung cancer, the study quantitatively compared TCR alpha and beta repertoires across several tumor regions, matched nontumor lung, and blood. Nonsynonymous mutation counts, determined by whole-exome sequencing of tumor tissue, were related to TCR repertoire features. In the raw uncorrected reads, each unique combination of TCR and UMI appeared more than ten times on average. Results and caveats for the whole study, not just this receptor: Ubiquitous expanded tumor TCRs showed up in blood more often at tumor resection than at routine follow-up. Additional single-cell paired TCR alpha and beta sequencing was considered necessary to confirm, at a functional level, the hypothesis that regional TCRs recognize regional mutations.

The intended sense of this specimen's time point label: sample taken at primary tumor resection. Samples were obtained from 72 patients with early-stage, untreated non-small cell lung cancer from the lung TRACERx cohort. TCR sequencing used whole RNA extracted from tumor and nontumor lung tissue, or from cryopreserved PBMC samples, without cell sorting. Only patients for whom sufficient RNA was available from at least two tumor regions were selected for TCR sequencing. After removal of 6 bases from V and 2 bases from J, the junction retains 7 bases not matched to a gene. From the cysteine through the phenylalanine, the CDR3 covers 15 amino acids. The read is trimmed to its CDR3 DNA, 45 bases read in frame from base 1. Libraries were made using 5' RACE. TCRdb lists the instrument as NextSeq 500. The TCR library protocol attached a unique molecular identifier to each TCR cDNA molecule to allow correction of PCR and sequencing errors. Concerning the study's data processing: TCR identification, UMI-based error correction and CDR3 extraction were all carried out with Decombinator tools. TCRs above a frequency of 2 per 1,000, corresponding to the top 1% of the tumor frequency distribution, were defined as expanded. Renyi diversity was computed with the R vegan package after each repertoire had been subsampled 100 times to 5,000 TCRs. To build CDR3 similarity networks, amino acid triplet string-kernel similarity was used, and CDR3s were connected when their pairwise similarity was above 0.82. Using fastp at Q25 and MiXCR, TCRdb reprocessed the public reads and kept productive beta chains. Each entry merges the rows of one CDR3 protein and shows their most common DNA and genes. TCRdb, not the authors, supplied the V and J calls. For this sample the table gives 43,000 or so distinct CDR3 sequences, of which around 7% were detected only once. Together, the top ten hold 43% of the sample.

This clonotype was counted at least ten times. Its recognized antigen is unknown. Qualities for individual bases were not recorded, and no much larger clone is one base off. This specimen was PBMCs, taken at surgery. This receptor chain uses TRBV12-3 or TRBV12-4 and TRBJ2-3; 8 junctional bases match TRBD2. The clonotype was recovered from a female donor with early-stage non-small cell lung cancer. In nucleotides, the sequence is TGTGCCAGCAGAGTAGCGGGGCCGTACACAGATACGCAGTATTTT. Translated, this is CASRVAGPYTDTQYF.